This is a list of T cell receptor beta chains from one sample in a study of blood T cells in healthy people across ages. In TCRdb, the 5' RACE reads were re-called with MiXCR into one record per CDR3 protein. The data hold about 1.5 million distinct CDR3 sequences, with 35% to 45% observed a single time. Sequenced: blood. The source is a woman aged 18-30 years in good health. Each CDR3 is given with its conserved first and last residue. D genes are given only for firm matches. Some rows mark clone size as missing; the rest say once, few, many or name a class of expanded clone.

J gene: TRBJ2-1
V gene: TRBV7-9
clone size: few
D gene: .
CDR3 protein: CASSPHFSEQFF
CDR3 DNA: TGTGCCAGCAGCCCCCACTTTAGCGAGCAGTTCTTC

J gene: TRBJ2-1
V gene: TRBV12-3/TRBV12-4
clone size: .
D gene: TRBD2
CDR3 protein: CASSFLLAGDGYNEQFF
CDR3 DNA: TGTGCCAGCAGTTTTCTACTAGCGGGGGATGGGTACAATGAGCAGTTCTTC

J gene: TRBJ1-2
V gene: TRBV20-1
clone size: .
D gene: TRBD1
CDR3 protein: CSASLDRGAYGYTF
CDR3 DNA: TGCAGTGCTAGTCTTGACAGGGGGGCCTATGGCTACACCTTC

J gene: TRBJ2-1
V gene: TRBV7-2
clone size: few
D gene: TRBD2
CDR3 protein: CASSLGGTSGVNEQFF
CDR3 DNA: TGTGCCAGCAGCTTAGGGGGGACTAGCGGGGTCAATGAGCAGTTCTTC

J gene: TRBJ2-7
V gene: TRBV27
clone size: .
D gene: .
CDR3 protein: CASSLLRTSSYNEQYF
CDR3 DNA: TGTGCCAGCAGTTTATTGCGGACGAGCTCCTACAATGAGCAGTACTTC

J gene: TRBJ1-5
V gene: TRBV6-1
clone size: many
D gene: TRBD1
CDR3 protein: CASSEGQGAQPQHF
CDR3 DNA: TGTGCCAGCAGTGAAGGACAGGGGGCACAGCCCCAGCATTTT

J gene: TRBJ2-7
V gene: TRBV28
clone size: few
D gene: .
CDR3 protein: CASSPTGTNIYEQYF
CDR3 DNA: TGTGCCAGCAGTCCAACCGGGACGAATATTTACGAGCAGTACTTC

J gene: TRBJ1-4
V gene: TRBV5-1
clone size: .
D gene: TRBD1
CDR3 protein: CASMDRSNEKLFF
CDR3 DNA: TGCGCCAGCATGGACAGGTCAAATGAAAAACTGTTTTTT

J gene: TRBJ1-5
V gene: TRBV9
clone size: few
D gene: .
CDR3 protein: CASSPGLTSNQPQHF
CDR3 DNA: TGTGCCAGCAGCCCGGGACTGACTAGTAATCAGCCCCAGCATTTT

J gene: TRBJ1-2
V gene: TRBV20-1
clone size: .
D gene: .
CDR3 protein: CSASDSRYGYTF
CDR3 DNA: TGCAGTGCCTCAGACAGTCGCTATGGCTACACCTTC

J gene: TRBJ1-1
V gene: TRBV18
clone size: .
D gene: .
CDR3 protein: CASSLAIQGTNTEAFF
CDR3 DNA: TGTGCCAGCTCACTAGCCATCCAGGGGACTAACACTGAAGCTTTCTTT

J gene: TRBJ2-5
V gene: TRBV4-2
clone size: .
D gene: .
CDR3 protein: CAGRSEETQYF
CDR3 DNA: TGTGCCGGGAGATCCGAAGAGACCCAGTACTTC

J gene: TRBJ2-7
V gene: TRBV29-1
clone size: .
D gene: .
CDR3 protein: CSVWRGAPNEQYF
CDR3 DNA: TGCAGCGTTTGGAGGGGGGCCCCCAACGAGCAGTACTTC

J gene: TRBJ2-7
V gene: TRBV20-1
clone size: .
D gene: .
CDR3 protein: CSAHSGWDWADEQYF
CDR3 DNA: TGCAGTGCTCATTCAGGATGGGACTGGGCGGACGAGCAGTACTTC

J gene: TRBJ2-7
V gene: TRBV7-7
clone size: few
D gene: .
CDR3 protein: CASSPTGIGGHHYEQYF
CDR3 DNA: TGTGCTAGCAGCCCGACTGGAATTGGGGGGCATCACTACGAGCAGTACTTC

J gene: TRBJ2-1
V gene: TRBV6-4
clone size: many
D gene: .
CDR3 protein: CASSEGGGSYNEQFF
CDR3 DNA: TGTGCCAGCAGTGAAGGGGGGGGCTCCTACAATGAGCAGTTCTTC